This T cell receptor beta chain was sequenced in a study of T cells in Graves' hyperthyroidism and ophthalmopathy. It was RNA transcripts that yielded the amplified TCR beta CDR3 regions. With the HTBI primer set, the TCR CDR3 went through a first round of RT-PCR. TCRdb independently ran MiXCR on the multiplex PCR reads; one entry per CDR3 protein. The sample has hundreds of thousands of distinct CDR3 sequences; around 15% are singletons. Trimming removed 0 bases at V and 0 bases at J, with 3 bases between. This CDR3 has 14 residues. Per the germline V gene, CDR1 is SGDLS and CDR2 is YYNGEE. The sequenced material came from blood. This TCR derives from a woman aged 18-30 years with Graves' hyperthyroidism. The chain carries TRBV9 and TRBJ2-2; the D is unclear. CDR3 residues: CASSVDPNTGELFF. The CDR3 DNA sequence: TGTGCCAGCAGCGTAGATCCGAACACCGGGGAGCTGTTTTTT.